This entry describes one TCR beta chain. This clone was recorded only once. It has no known antigen specificity. No qualities accompany the bases; no much larger clone lies one base away. To prepare the library, the immunoSEQ multiplex PCR assay was applied. Per the source publication's procedure: A statistical classification framework was built to diagnose cytomegalovirus status from the catalog of TCR beta chain sequences. TCRdb mirrors the immuneACCESS table, restricted to in-frame sequences. Some clones are absent from its copies; in checked studies, under half trace to an unresolved V gene, and the reason for the others is unknown. The DNA gave D and trimming, while V, J and clone size come from that table. In this sample the table shows over 200,000 clones, approximately 86% of which occur a single time. Of the sample, roughly 3% falls within the top ten clones. For CDR1 and CDR2, the germline V gene lists SGDLS and YYNGEE. The cysteine opens and the phenylalanine closes a CDR3 of 20 amino acids. Only the CDR3 portion is preserved as DNA: 60 bases, with reading frame beginning at the first base. Trimming takes 2 bases off V and 10 bases off J; junction bases not matched to a gene: 24.

This specimen belongs to a study of cytomegalovirus exposure and HLA in healthy donors (dated by TCRdb to 2017 to 2019). For context, the study as a whole: A later analysis indicated that the 120 validation repertoires were generated on the platform also employed for the 700 or so repertoires of the first cohort. The study aimed to test whether cataloging public T cell receptors could reveal signatures of past pathogen exposure. Along with the roughly 700-subject first cohort, a separate validation cohort of some 130 different subjects was used. To predict cytomegalovirus infection status, the study brought together high-throughput TCR immunosequencing, statistical association of individual TCRs with disease status, and machine learning.

The donors were included in the validation cohort of some 120 subjects, a group kept apart from the roughly 670-subject first cohort. Findings and caveats that apply to the study as a whole: The authors suggested that the approach could potentially be extended to other disease states and immunological phenotypes. Subsequent analysis determined that TCRs grouped into clusters in the first cohort also showed a tendency toward co-occurrence across the 120 validation repertoires, and approximately 93% of cluster scores exceeded 0. The study listed 150 to 200 TCR beta chains as associated with cytomegalovirus. The classifier was reported to diagnose cytomegalovirus status with high specificity and sensitivity in both the original and validation cohorts. A later analysis lacked HLA typing for the validation cohort, so it scored co-occurrence in that cohort across all 110 or so repertoires. A few of the identified cytomegalovirus-associated TCR beta chains were confirmed in vitro to be specific for cytomegalovirus antigens. While some public TCRs were present in many individuals, most TCR sequences turned up only very rarely across donors.

The chain is encoded by TRBV9 joined to TRBJ2-1; 10 bases in between match TRBD2. The TCR originated in a woman between 18 and 29 years old in good health and CMV-seronegative. The material sequenced was PBMCs. The DNA sequence is given as TGTGCCAGCAGCGTCCGAGCCGGACAGGGAGCGGGAGGGACGAAGTACGAGCAGTTCTTC. Its protein product is CASSVRAGQGAGGTKYEQFF.